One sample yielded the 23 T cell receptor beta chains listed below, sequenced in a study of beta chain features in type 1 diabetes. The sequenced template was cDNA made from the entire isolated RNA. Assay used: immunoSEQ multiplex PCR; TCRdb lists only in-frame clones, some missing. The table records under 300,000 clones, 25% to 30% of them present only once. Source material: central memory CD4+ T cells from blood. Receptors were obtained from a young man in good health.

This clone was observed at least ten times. As DNA, the CDR3 is TGTGCCATCGGGAGGGGCCTAGCCAAAAACATTCAGTACTTC. Its translation is CAIGRGLAKNIQYF. The chain has TRBV28 and TRBJ2-4, with 8 bases aligning to TRBD2. Per germline, CDR1 MDHEN and CDR2 SYDVKM. V lost 10 bases and J lost 0; bases outside the gene matches: 5. The length of the CDR3 is 14 residues.

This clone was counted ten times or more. Written as DNA, the CDR3 is TGTGCCTGGAGTGGGACAGGGCCTCAGCCCCAGCATTTT. It translates to CAWSGTGPQPQHF. The chain carries TRBV30 and TRBJ1-5, with TRBD1 identical over 8 bases. Germline loops: CDR1 GTSNPN, CDR2 SVGIG (reference sequence). The CDR3 runs 13 residues. Losses at the gene ends were 1 base for V and 6 bases for J; bases not matched to a gene: 2.

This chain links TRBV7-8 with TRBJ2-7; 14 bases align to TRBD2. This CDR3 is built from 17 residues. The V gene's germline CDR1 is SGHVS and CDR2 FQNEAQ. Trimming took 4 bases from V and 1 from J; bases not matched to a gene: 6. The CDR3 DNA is TGTGCCAGCAGCTCCCCGTGGACTAGCGGGGGGTCCTACGAGCAGTACTTC. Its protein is CASSSPWTSGGSYEQYF.

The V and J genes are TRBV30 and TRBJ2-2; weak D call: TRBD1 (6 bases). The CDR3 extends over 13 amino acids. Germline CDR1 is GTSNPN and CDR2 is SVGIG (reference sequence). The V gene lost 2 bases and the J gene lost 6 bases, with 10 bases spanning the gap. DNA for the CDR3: TGTGCCTGGAGTCCCCGGACAGCCGGGGAGCTGTTTTTT. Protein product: CAWSPRTAGELFF.

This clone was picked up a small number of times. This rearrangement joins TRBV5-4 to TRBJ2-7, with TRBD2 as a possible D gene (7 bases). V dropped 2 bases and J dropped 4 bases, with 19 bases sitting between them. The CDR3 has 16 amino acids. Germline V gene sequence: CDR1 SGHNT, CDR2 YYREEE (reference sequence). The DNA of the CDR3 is TGTGCCAGCAGCTTCGGCGGGGGCCAAGGAAGTTACGAGCAGTACTTC. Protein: CASSFGGGQGSYEQYF.

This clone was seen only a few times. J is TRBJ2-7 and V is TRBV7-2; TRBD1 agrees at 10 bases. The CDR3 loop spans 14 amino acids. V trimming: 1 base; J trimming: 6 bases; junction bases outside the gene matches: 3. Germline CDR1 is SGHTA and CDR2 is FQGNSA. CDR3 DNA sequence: TGTGCCAGCAGCTTAGACCGGGACAGGGGCGAGCAGTACTTC. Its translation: CASSLDRDRGEQYF. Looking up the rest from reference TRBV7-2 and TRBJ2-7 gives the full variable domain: GAGVSQSPSNKVTEKGKDVELRCDPISGHTALYWYRQSLGQGLEFLIYFQGNSAPDKSGLPSDRFSAERTGGSVSTLTIQRTQQEDSAVYLCASSLDRDRGEQYFGPGTRLTVT.

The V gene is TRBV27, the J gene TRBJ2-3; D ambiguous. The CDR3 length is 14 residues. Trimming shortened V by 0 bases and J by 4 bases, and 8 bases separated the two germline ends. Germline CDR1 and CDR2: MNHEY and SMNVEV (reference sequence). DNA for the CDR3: TGTGCCAGCAGTTTATCGATAGCCCCAGATACGCAGTATTTT. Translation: CASSLSIAPDTQYF.

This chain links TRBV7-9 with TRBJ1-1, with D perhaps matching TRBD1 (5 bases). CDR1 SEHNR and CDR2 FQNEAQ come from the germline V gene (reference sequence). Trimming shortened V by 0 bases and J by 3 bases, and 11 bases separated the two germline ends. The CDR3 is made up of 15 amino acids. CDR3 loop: CASSLARGGDTEAFF. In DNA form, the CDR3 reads TGTGCCAGCAGCTTAGCGAGAGGAGGGGACACTGAAGCTTTCTTT.

CDR3 bases: TGTGCCAGCAGTTTACGGACAGGCACAGATACGCAGTATTTT. It codes for CASSLRTGTDTQYF. V usage is TRBV27 and J usage is TRBJ2-3; TRBD1 is a possible D gene (6 bases). Germline-derived CDR1 and CDR2 are MNHEY and SMNVEV (reference sequence). Trimming stripped 2 bases from V and 1 base from J, with 7 bases between. The CDR3 is 14 residues long.

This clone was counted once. The CDR3 spells CAISDVGEGTYEQYF. In DNA form, the CDR3 reads TGTGCCATCAGTGATGTGGGAGAGGGGACCTACGAGCAGTACTTC. This chain uses TRBV10-3 with TRBJ2-7, with D perhaps being TRBD1 or TRBD2 (5 bases each). V was clipped by 3 bases and J by 2 bases, with 14 bases between them. Germline CDR1 ENHRY, CDR2 SYGVKD. The CDR3 runs to 15 residues.

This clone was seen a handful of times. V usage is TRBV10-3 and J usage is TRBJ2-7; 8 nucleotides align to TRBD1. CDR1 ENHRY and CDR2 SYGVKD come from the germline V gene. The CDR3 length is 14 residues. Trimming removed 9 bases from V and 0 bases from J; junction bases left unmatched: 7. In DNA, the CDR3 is TGTGCCATGGCTAGGACAGGGAGCTCCTACGAGCAGTACTTC. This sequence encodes CAMARTGSSYEQYF.

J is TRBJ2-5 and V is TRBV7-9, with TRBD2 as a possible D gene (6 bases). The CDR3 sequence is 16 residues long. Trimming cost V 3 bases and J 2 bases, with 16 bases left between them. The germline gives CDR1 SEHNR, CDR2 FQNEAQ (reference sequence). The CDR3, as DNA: TGTGCCAGCAGCTTGGCTGGGACGGGACTTCAAGAGACCCAGTACTTC. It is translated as CASSLAGTGLQETQYF. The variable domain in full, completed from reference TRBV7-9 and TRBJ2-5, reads DTGVSQNPRHKITKRGQNVTFRCDPISEHNRLYWYRQTLGQGPEFLTYFQNEAQLEKSRLLSDRFSAERPKGSFSTLEIQRTEQGDSAMYLCASSLAGTGLQETQYFGPGTRLLVL.

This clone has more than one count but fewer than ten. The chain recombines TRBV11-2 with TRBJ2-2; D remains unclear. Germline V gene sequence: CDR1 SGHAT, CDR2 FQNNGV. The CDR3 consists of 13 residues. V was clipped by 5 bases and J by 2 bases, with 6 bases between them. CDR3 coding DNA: TGTGCCAGCAGCCGCTATAACACCGGGGAGCTGTTTTTT. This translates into CASSRYNTGELFF.

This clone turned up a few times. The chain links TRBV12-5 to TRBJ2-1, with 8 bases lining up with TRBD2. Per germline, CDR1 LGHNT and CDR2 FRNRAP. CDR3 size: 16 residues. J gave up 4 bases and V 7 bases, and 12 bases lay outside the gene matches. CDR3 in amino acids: CASAPRVAGKYNEQFF. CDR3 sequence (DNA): TGTGCTAGTGCCCCTCGGGTAGCGGGGAAATACAATGAGCAGTTCTTC.

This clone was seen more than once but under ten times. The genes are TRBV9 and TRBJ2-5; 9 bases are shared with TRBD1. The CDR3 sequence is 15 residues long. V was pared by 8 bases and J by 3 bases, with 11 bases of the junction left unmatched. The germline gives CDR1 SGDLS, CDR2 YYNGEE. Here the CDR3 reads CASTNRDRAEETQYF. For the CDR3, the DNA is TGTGCCAGTACGAATCGGGACAGGGCCGAAGAGACCCAGTACTTC.

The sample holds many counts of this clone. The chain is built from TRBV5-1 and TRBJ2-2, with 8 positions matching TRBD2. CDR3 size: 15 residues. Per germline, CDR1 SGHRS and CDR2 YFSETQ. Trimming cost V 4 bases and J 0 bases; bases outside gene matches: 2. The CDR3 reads CASSQGLANTGELFF. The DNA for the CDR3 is TGCGCCAGCAGCCAGGGACTAGCGAACACCGGGGAGCTGTTTTTT.

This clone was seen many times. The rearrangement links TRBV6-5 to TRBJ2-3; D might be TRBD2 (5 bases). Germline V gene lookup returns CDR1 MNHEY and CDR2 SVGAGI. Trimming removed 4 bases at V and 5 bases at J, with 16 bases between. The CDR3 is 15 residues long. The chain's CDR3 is CASSSAGLHLDTQYF. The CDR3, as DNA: TGTGCCAGCAGTTCGGCTGGACTGCATTTAGATACGCAGTATTTT.

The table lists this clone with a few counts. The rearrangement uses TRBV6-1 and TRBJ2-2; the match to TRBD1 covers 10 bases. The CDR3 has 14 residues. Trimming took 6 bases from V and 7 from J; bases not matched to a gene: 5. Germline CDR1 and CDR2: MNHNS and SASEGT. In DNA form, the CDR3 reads TGTGCCAGCAGCCGGACAGGGGGGAACGGGGAGCTGTTTTTT. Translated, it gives CASSRTGGNGELFF.

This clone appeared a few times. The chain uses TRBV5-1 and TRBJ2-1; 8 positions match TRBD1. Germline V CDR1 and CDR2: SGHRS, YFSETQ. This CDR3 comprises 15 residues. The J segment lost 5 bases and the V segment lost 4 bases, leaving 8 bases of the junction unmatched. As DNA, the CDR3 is TGCGCCAGCAGCCCCTTCCCGACAGGGGACAATGAGCAGTTCTTC. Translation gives CASSPFPTGDNEQFF.

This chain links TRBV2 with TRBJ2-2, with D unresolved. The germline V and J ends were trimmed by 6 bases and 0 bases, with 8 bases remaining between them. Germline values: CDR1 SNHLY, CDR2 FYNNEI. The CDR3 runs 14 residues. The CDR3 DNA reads TGTGCCAGCAGGGATCCCACGAACACCGGGGAGCTGTTTTTT. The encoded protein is CASRDPTNTGELFF.

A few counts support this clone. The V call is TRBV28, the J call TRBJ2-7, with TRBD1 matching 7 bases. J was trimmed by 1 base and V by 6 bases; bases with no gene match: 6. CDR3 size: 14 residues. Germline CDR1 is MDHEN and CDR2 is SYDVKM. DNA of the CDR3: TGTGCCAGCAGGAGGGACAGCGCTTCCTACGAGCAGTACTTC. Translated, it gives CASRRDSASYEQYF.

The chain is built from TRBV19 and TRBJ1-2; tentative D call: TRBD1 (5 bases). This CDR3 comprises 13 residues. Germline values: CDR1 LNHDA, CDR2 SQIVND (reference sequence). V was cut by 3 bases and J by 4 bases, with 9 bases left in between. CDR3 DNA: TGTGCCAGTAGTATCCGGGGCCCCTATGGCTACACCTTC. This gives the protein CASSIRGPYGYTF.

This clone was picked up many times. The CDR3 nucleotides read TGTGCCAGCAGTGCAGCCGGGACTCAGCAGTTCTTC. As protein: CASSAAGTQQFF. The J gene is TRBJ2-1, the V gene TRBV6-1, with D perhaps TRBD2 (6 bases). Looked up from germline, CDR1 is MNHNS and CDR2 is SASEGT. There are 12 residues in the CDR3. V lost 4 bases to trimming and J lost 11 bases, with 12 bases between them.